This T cell receptor (beta chain) appears in the sequencing data of a study of regulatory T cells in long-lasting Graves disease. Arm-PCR of CDR3 regions and iRepertoire HTBI primers were used to build TCR beta libraries. TCRdb re-analysed the multiplex PCR reads in MiXCR, keeping a single row per CDR3 protein. The data contain about 400,000 distinct CDR3 sequences, around 20% of them singletons. Ten or more counts support this clonotype. As to time point: persistent/refractory GD, antithyroid drugs over 5 years with positive TRAb. RNA isolated from PBMCs was used to make the TCR library. V lost 2 bases and J lost 6; bases outside the gene matches: 8. CDR3 length: 15 residues.

This rearrangement joins TRBV12-3 or TRBV12-4 to TRBJ2-7, with 9 nucleotides matching TRBD1. This clonotype originated in a female donor with Graves disease. The starting material was peripheral blood mononuclear cells (PBMCs), obtained when the disease was refractory, from a patient treated with antithyroid drugs. CDR3 nucleotide sequence: TGTGCCAGCAGTTTAAGGACAGGGGCATCGGGCGAGCAGTACTTC. Residues: CASSLRTGASGEQYF.